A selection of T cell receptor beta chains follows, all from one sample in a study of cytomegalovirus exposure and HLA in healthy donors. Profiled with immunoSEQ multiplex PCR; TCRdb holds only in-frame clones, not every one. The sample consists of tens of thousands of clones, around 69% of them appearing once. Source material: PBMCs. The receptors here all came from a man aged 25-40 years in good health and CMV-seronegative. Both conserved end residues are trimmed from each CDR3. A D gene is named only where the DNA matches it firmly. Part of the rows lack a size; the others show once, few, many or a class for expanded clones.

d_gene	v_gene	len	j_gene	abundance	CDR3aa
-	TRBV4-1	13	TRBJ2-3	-	ASSPKAGSTDTQY
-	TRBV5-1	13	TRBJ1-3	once	ASSLGGLGGNTIY
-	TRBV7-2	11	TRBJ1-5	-	ASSSRSNQPQH
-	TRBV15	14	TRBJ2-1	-	ATSRWTVTLNNEQF
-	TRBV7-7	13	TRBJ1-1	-	ASSQWGGMNTEAF
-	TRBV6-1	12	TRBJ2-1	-	ASSDGRESNEQF
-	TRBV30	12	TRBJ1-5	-	AWSVGGLGQPQH
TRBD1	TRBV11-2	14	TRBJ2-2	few	ASSFRTGTSTGELF
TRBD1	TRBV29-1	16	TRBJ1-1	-	SVEDPALTNRGWTEAF
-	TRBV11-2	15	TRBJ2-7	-	ASSLDRAGLANYEQY
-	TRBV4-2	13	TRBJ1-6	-	ASSQGGFSNSPLH
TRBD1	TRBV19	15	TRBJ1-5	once	ASSLTGTVYSNQPQH
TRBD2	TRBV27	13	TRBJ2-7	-	ASSPGTSGFYEQY
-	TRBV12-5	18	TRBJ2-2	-	ASGLVLSGGHGILSGELF
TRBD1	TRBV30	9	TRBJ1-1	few	AWDRGPGAF
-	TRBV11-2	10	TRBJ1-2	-	ASSSGFWGYT
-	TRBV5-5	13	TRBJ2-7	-	ASSWGVQALYEQY
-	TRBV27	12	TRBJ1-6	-	ASSFVSENSPLH
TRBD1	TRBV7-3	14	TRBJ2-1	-	ASSLTTGGLYNEQF
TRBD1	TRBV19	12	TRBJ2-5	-	ASGPGGYQETQY
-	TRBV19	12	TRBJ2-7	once	ASSITGGDYEQY
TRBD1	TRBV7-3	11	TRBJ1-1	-	ASSQGLGQEAF
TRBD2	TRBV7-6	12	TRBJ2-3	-	ASSLLTSSDTQY
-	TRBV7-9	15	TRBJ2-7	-	ASSLATGGRLSYEQY
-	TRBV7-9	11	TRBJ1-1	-	ASSPPAGAEAF
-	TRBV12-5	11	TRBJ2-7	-	ASGLALSSEQY
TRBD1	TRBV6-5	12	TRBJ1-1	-	ASSRSAGGTEAF
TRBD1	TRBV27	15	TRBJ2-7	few	ASSFRGGTGANYEQY
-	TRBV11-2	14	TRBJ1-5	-	ASSLGAGYSNQPQH
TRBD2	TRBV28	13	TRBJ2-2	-	ASSSTRLAPGELF
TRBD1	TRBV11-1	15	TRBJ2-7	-	ASSPSPGTGVTYEQY
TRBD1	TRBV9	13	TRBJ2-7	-	ASGVSGRGYGEQY
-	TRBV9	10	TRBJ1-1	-	ASSPGNTEAF
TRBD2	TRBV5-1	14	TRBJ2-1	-	ASSEGLAGGYNEQF
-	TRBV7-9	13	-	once	ASSLATGLSYEQY
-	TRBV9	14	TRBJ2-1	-	ASSGWGSSSYNEQF
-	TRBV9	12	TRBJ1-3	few	ASSAGVSGNTIY
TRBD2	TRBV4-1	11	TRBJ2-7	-	ASSEREAYEQY
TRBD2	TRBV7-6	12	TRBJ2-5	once	ASSLDGGAETQY
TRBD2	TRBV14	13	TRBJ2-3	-	ASSRGLLAGATQY
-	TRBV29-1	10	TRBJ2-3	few	SVDLLTDTQY
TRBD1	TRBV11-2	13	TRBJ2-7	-	ASRPPGQAAYEQY
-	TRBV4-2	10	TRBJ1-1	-	ASRALSTEAF
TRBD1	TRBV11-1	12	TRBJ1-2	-	ASSSDRDNYGYT